The present entry profiles one T cell receptor (beta chain) with its context. The antigen remains unidentified. It may be a read error: a sequence one base away is much more abundant. Out of unsorted whole blood came the blood RNA, and germline DNA was extracted as well. The patients, who had chronic HBV infection, were treatment-naive (untreated). Per germline, CDR1 MNHEY and CDR2 SVGEGT. The CDR3 totals 14 residues. The authors made TCR beta cDNA from roughly 480 ng total RNA with a constant-region primer. Employing slightly modified ARM-PCR, three nested multiplex PCR rounds were run, and these gave rise to the TCR beta libraries. The opening two PCR rounds, about 11 cycles each, paired TRBV1-TRBV30 forward primers with a C-beta reverse primer. TCRdb re-called the multiplex PCR reads with MiXCR, one entry per CDR3 protein. Found here are fewer than 400,000 distinct CDR3 sequences, 50% to 70% of them singletons; the top ten hold about 8.4%.

These data come from a study of tumor-infiltrating lymphocytes in primary liver carcinoma. Study as a whole: The cohort consisted of patients whose primary liver carcinoma was surgically resected. The yield of productive TCRbeta reads per sample was roughly 3.65 to 7.5 million and was similar across tissue types. General study findings and limits: Tumor region pairs outstripped tumor-adjacent and tumor-blood pairs in overlap.

The clonotype comes from a man aged 35-49 years with primary liver carcinoma and hepatitis B virus infection. The material sequenced was peripheral blood. This sequence joins TRBV6-2 or TRBV6-3 and TRBJ2-3, with D perhaps matching TRBD1 (6 bases). The CDR3 protein is CASSPDPEGDTRYF. For the CDR3, the DNA is TGTGCCAGCAGTCCGGACCCCGAGGGGGATACGCGGTATTTT.